The present entry profiles one T cell receptor (beta chain) with its context. The antigen is unknown. These data are taken from a study of response to subunit inactivated influenza vaccine. Study observations and caveats: The authors proposed limited new T cell recruitment per seasonal influenza vaccination.

Each CDR3 protein is one row after TCRdb ran MiXCR on the RT-PCR reads. The sample gives hundreds of thousands of distinct CDR3 sequences, around 15% of which show up once; approximately 7.6% is in the top ten. Germline loops: CDR1 MNHEY, CDR2 SVGAGI. The trim removed 3 bases at V and 4 bases at J, leaving 7 bases unmatched. The CDR3 runs to 15 residues. V usage is TRBV6-5 and J usage is TRBJ1-2; 8 bases are shared with TRBD1. The clonotype was recovered from a man aged 50-60 years who received an inactivated influenza vaccine. Sequenced material: PBMCs from blood, taken 14 to 15 days before vaccination. The CDR3 DNA reads as TGTGCCAGCAGTTATTGGGGACAGGACGTCTATGGCTACACCTTC. As protein: CASSYWGQDVYGYTF.